These T cell receptor beta chains were read from a single sample in a study of beta chain features in type 1 diabetes. TCRdb keeps only in-frame clones here, not all; method: immunoSEQ multiplex PCR. This table holds about 360,000 clones, roughly 12% found once. Specimen: naive CD4+ T cells from blood. The receptors stem from a man aged 18 to 35 in good health. CDR3s include the opening cysteine and the closing phenylalanine or tryptophan. Each record gives: D gene, J gene, V gene, clone size, CDR3 protein, CDR3 DNA. D genes are given only for firm matches. Only part of the rows carry a size: once, few, many, or a class if the clone is expanded.

>NA|TRBJ2-2|TRBV11-1|NA
CASTRLRDKNTGELFF
TGTGCCAGCACCCGACTTAGGGACAAAAACACCGGGGAGCTGTTTTTT
>TRBD1|TRBJ2-3|TRBV2|few
CASRRTGELDTQYF
TGTGCCAGCAGACGGACAGGGGAGCTAGATACGCAGTATTTT
>NA|TRBJ1-1|TRBV9|few
CASSFRGDSRLSAFF
TGTGCCAGCAGCTTTCGCGGAGATTCAAGGTTGTCGGCTTTCTTT
>TRBD1|TRBJ2-5|TRBV18|few
CASSPLQGGQETQYF
TGTGCCAGCTCACCGTTACAGGGGGGACAAGAGACCCAGTACTTC
>NA|TRBJ2-7|TRBV9|few
CASSVAGQASYYEQYF
TGTGCCAGCAGCGTAGCTGGGCAGGCCTCCTACTACGAGCAGTACTTC
>TRBD2|TRBJ2-7|TRBV6-5|few
CASSFSGSTYEQYF
TGTGCCAGCAGTTTTAGCGGGTCTACCTACGAGCAGTACTTC
>TRBD1|TRBJ2-2|TRBV28|few
CASREGQGYTGELFF
TGTGCCAGCAGGGAAGGACAGGGTTACACCGGGGAGCTGTTTTTT
>NA|TRBJ1-2|TRBV30|few
CAWRDGPGGYTF
TGTGCCTGGAGAGACGGTCCGGGTGGTTACACCTTC
>TRBD1|TRBJ2-7|TRBV7-2|few
CASSFTGTGYEQYF
TGTGCCAGCAGCTTTACCGGGACAGGGTACGAGCAGTACTTC
>NA|TRBJ2-1|TRBV6-5|few
CASSYRGYNEQFF
TGTGCCAGCAGTTACCGGGGCTACAATGAGCAGTTCTTC
>TRBD1|TRBJ2-7|TRBV7-3|few
CASSVGQGYEQYF
TGTGCCAGCAGCGTCGGACAGGGGTACGAGCAGTACTTC
>NA|TRBJ2-5|TRBV6-6|NA
CASSYLSAETQYF
TGTGCCAGCAGTTACCTAAGCGCGGAGACCCAGTACTTC
>NA|TRBJ2-3|TRBV7-2|NA
CASSLVPGAGTDTQYF
TGTGCCAGCAGCTTAGTTCCGGGAGCGGGCACAGATACGCAGTATTTT
>TRBD1|TRBJ1-2|TRBV4-2|NA
CASSQGAGQFIPNYGYTF
TGTGCCAGCAGCCAAGGGGCGGGACAGTTTATTCCTAACTATGGCTACACCTTC
>NA|TRBJ2-7|TRBV28|few
CASGYSSYEQYF
TGTGCCAGCGGTTACAGCTCCTACGAGCAGTACTTC
>NA|TRBJ1-2|TRBV4-3|NA
CASSQGGDYGYTF
TGCGCCAGCAGCCAAGGGGGCGACTATGGCTACACCTTC
>NA|TRBJ2-7|TRBV30|NA
CAWRRLGRGYEQYF
TGTGCCTGGAGGAGGTTAGGCAGGGGCTACGAGCAGTACTTC
>TRBD1|TRBJ2-2|TRBV25-1|few
CASSESEGARTGELFF
TGTGCCAGCAGTGAATCAGAGGGGGCGAGGACCGGGGAGCTGTTTTTT
>TRBD1|TRBJ1-2|TRBV5-1|few
CASSLEGTANYGYTF
TGCGCCAGCAGCTTGGAAGGGACAGCCAACTATGGCTACACCTTC
>NA|TRBJ2-1|TRBV14|NA
CASSLGASRYEQFF
TGTGCCAGCAGCTTGGGGGCTAGTCGGTATGAGCAGTTCTTC
>TRBD2|TRBJ2-7|TRBV7-2|NA
CASSSGTSGRVWEQYF
TGTGCCAGCAGCTCTGGGACTAGCGGGAGGGTGTGGGAGCAGTACTTC
>NA|TRBJ2-5|TRBV5-1|few
CARAPCGETQYF
TGCGCCAGGGCCCCCTGCGGGGAGACCCAGTACTTC